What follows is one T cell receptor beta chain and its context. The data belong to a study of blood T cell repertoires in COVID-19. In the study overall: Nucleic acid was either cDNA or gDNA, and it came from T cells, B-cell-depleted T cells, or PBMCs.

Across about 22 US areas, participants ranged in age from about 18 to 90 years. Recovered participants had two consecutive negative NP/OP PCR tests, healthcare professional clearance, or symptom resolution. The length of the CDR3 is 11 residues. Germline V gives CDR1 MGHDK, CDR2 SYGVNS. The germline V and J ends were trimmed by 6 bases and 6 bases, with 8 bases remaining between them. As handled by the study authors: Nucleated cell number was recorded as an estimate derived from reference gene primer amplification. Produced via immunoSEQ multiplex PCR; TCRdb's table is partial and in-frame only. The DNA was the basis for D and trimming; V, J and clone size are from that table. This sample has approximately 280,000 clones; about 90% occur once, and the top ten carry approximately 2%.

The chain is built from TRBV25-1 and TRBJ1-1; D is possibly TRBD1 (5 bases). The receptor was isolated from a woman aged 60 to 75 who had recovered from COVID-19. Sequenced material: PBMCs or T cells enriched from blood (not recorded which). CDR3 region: CASSPGAEAFF. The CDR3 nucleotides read TGTGCCAGCAGCCCGGGGGCTGAAGCTTTCTTT.